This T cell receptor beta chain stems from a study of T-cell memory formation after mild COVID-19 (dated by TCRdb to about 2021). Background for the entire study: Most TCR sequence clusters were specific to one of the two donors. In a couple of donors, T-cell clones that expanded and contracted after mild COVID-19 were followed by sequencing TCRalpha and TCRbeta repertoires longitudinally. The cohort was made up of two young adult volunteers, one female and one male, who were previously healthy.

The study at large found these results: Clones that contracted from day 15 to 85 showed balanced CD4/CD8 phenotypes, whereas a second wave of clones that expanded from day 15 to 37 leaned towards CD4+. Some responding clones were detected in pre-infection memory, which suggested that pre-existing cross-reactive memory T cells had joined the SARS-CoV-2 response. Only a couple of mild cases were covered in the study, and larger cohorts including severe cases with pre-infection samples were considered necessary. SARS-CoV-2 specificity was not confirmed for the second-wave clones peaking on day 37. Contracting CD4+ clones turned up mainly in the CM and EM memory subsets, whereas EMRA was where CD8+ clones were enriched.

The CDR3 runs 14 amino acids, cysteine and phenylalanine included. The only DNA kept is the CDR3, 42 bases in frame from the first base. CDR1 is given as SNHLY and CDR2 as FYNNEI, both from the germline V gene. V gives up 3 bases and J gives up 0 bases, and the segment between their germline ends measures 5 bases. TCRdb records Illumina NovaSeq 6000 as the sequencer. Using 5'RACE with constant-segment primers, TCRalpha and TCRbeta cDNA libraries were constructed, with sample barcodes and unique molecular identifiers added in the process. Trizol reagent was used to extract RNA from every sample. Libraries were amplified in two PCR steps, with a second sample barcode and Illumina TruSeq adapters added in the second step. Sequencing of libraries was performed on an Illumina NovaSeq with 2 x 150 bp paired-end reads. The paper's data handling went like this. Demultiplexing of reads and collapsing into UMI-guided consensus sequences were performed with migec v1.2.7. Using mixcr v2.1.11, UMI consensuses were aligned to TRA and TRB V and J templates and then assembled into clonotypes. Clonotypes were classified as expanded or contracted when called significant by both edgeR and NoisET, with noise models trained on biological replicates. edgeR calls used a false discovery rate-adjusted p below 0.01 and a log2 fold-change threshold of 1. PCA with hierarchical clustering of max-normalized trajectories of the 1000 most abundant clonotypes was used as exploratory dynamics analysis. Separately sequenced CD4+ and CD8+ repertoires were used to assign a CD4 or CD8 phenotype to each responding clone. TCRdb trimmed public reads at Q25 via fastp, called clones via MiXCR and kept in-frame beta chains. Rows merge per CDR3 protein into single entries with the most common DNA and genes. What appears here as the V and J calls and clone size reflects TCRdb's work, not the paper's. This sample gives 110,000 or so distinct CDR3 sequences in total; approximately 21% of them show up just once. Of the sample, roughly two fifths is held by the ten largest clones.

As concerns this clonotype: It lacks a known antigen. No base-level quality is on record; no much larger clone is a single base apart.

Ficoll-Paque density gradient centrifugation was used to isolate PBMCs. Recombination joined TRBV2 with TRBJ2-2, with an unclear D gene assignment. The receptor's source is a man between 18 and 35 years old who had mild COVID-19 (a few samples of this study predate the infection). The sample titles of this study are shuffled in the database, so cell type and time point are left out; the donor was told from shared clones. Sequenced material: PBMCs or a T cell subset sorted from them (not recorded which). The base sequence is TGTGCCAGCAGTGAGGACCCGAACACCGGGGAGCTGTTTTTT. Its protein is CASSEDPNTGELFF.